The rows below give T cell receptor beta chains drawn from one sample of a study of cytotoxic CD8 clonotypes in ibrutinib-treated CLL. Clones were sequenced by immunoSEQ multiplex PCR, and TCRdb holds only the in-frame ones, with some missing. Among over 100,000 clones listed, 80% to 90% were seen once. The sample in question was PBMCs, obtained after 24 months of ibrutinib treatment. These receptors all come from a human donor with chronic lymphocytic leukemia. CDR3s include the opening cysteine and the closing phenylalanine or tryptophan. D genes are given only for firm matches. For some rows the clone size is stated as once, few or many, or as a class when expanded; others skip it.

. | TRBJ1-2 | TRBD1 | TRBV5-1 | TGCGCCAGCAGCTTGGAGGGGGCGAGCTACACCTTC | CASSLEGASYTF
. | TRBJ1-2 | . | TRBV28 | TGTGCCAGCGCCAGGACCCAAGGGATTTATGGCTACACCTTC | CASARTQGIYGYTF
. | TRBJ1-3 | . | TRBV12-5 | TGTGCTAGTGGTTTGGAGGGGGGCGGCACCATATATTTT | CASGLEGGGTIYF
. | TRBJ1-2 | TRBD1 | TRBV27 | TGTGCCAGCAGTTCGACCGGGACAGGGGAACGTGGCTACACCTTC | CASSSTGTGERGYTF
. | TRBJ2-1 | TRBD2 | TRBV4-2 | TGTGCCAGCAGCCTAGCGGGGGGGAGGCTGCGGGATGAGCAGTTCTTC | CASSLAGGRLRDEQFF
. | TRBJ2-7 | TRBD2 | TRBV7-2 | TGTGCCAGCAGCTTTGGGGCGGGGGGGCCCCACGAGCAGTACTTC | CASSFGAGGPHEQYF
. | TRBJ2-7 | . | TRBV18 | TGTGCCAGCTCCCACGATCCCTTATACGAGCAGTACTTC | CASSHDPLYEQYF
. | TRBJ1-1 | . | TRBV18 | TGTGCCAGCTCACAGGGGCTCGAGGTAGGCGCTTTCTTT | CASSQGLEVGAFF
. | TRBJ2-3 | TRBD2 | TRBV7-6 | TGTGCCAGCAGCTTAGCACTAGCGGGAACCACAGATACGCAGTATTTT | CASSLALAGTTDTQYF
. | TRBJ2-1 | . | TRBV28 | TGTGCCAGCAGTGGGTGGAATGAGCAGTTCTTC | CASSGWNEQFF
. | TRBJ2-5 | . | TRBV5-6 | TGTGCCAGCAGCTTGGGTGTCAAAGAGACCCAGTACTTC | CASSLGVKETQYF
. | TRBJ2-7 | . | TRBV6-5 | TGTGCCAGCAGTTACTCTCAGGCCTCCTACGAGCAGTACTTC | CASSYSQASYEQYF
once | TRBJ2-7 | . | TRBV7-6 | TGTGCCAGCAGCTTCCAACCGGGGCCCGGAGTCTACGAGCAGTACTTC | CASSFQPGPGVYEQYF
. | TRBJ2-3 | . | TRBV6-5 | TGTGCCAGCAGTCCCTCACAGCTTAGGTATTTT | CASSPSQLRYF
. | TRBJ1-2 | TRBD1 | TRBV7-2 | TGTGCCAGCAGCTTAGTAAAGGGGGCCTATGGCTACACCTTC | CASSLVKGAYGYTF
. | TRBJ2-6 | TRBD2 | TRBV7-9 | TGTGCCAGCTCACCGGGACTAGCGGTTATCTCTGGGGCCAACGTCCTGACTTTC | CASSPGLAVISGANVLTF
. | TRBJ2-1 | TRBD2 | TRBV11-2 | TGTGCCAGCAGCTCTCGGACTAGCGGGAGGCCTAGCTCCTACAATGAGCAGTTCTTC | CASSSRTSGRPSSYNEQFF
few | TRBJ2-1 | . | TRBV6-5 | TGTGCCAGCAGCCGGGCCCAGCCGAACAATGAGCAGTTCTTC | CASSRAQPNNEQFF
. | TRBJ2-5 | TRBD1 | TRBV7-2 | TGTGCCAGCAGCCTGACACAGGGGGAGACCCAGTACTTC | CASSLTQGETQYF
. | TRBJ1-6 | TRBD1 | TRBV30 | TGTGCCTGGAGTCAGGACAGGGGTAGGGCACCCCTCCACTTT | CAWSQDRGRAPLHF
. | TRBJ1-6 | TRBD1 | TRBV5-1 | TGCGCCAGCTCAGAAAGGGACAGCGGCCAGTCACCCCTCCACTTT | CASSERDSGQSPLHF
. | TRBJ2-5 | TRBD2 | TRBV10-3 | TGTGCCACGGGGGGAGGCGGAGCTGAGACCCAGTACTTC | CATGGGGAETQYF
once | TRBJ2-2 | TRBD2 | TRBV6-5 | TGTGCCAGCATGGGGGCGAGCGGGGGAACCGGGGAGCTGTTTTTT | CASMGASGGTGELFF
. | TRBJ2-7 | . | TRBV28 | TGTGCCAGCAGTCCCACTCAGGGGATCTACGAGCAGTACTTC | CASSPTQGIYEQYF
. | TRBJ1-5 | . | TRBV18 | TGTGCCAGCTCACAGGGGGATAGCAATCAGCCCCAGCATTTT | CASSQGDSNQPQHF
. | TRBJ1-1 | . | TRBV7-9 | TGTGCCAGCAGATTGAGGGGGAGGAACACTGAAGCTTTCTTT | CASRLRGRNTEAFF
. | TRBJ2-7 | TRBD2 | TRBV5-4 | TGTGCCAGCAGCTCCAGCGGGGGCCCCTCCTACGAGCAGTACTTC | CASSSSGGPSYEQYF
. | TRBJ1-6 | TRBD1 | TRBV4-1 | TGCGCCAGCAGCCAAGCAGAGACAGGGCTTTCACCCCTCCACTTT | CASSQAETGLSPLHF
. | TRBJ1-2 | . | TRBV5-1 | TGCGCCAGCAGCCCGCAGGGGACGGGTGGCTACACCTTC | CASSPQGTGGYTF
. | TRBJ1-2 | TRBD1 | TRBV28 | TGTGCCAGCAGTTCGCCCCAGGGACAGGGGATCTATGGCTACACCTTC | CASSSPQGQGIYGYTF
. | TRBJ1-1 | . | TRBV4-3 | TGCGCCAGCAGCCAAGAGGACAGCCAGGACACTGAAGCTTTCTTT | CASSQEDSQDTEAFF